This TCR beta chain was retrieved from a study of T-cell reconstitution after alpha-beta-depleted transplantation in children. During its preparation, the TCRbeta library received unique molecular identifiers. One entry per CDR3 protein, called by TCRdb with MiXCR from the PCR reads. The sample contains roughly 110,000 distinct CDR3 sequences, approximately 10% of which appear only once. This clonotype was counted at least ten times. V was cut by 2 bases and J by 4 bases, with 8 bases left in between. CDR3 length: 13 residues. Sequencing used PBMCs, obtained before TCRalphabeta/CD19-depleted stem cell transplant. This sequence was found in a boy aged 2 to 10 with acute lymphoblastic leukemia, due to receive a stem cell transplant. The rearrangement uses TRBV12-3 or TRBV12-4 and TRBJ1-1; D is unresolved. CDR3 amino acids: CASSLTTSTEAFF. CDR3 DNA: TGTGCCAGCAGTTTAACTACCAGCACTGAAGCTTTCTTT.